This TCR beta chain originates from a study of neurological immune-mediated disorders. Study outcomes and limitations: Private repertoires in all groups were suggested by the absence of shared CDR3 amino acid sequences among expanded clones across subjects.

This CDR3 comprises 13 residues. Germline V gene lookup returns CDR1 SGHVS and CDR2 FQNEAQ. Trimming cost V 5 bases and J 4 bases, with 10 bases left between them. This clonotype was observed many times. Its antigen is still unknown. The team produced cDNA through 5'RACE using 10-nucleotide random UMIs. A single run covered 15-18 subjects with over 180 million TCR-beta sequences. TCRdb independently ran MiXCR on the 5' RACE reads; one entry per CDR3 protein. The sample has 32,000 or so distinct CDR3 sequences, about 12% seen once. This TCR was sampled from a woman aged 60 to 75 in good health. The chain recombines TRBV7-8 with TRBJ2-3; D is undetermined. The sequencing input was PBMCs. CDR3 protein: CASSLPSPDTQYF. The CDR3 region has the DNA TGTGCCAGCAGCCTGCCCTCCCCAGATACGCAGTATTTT.